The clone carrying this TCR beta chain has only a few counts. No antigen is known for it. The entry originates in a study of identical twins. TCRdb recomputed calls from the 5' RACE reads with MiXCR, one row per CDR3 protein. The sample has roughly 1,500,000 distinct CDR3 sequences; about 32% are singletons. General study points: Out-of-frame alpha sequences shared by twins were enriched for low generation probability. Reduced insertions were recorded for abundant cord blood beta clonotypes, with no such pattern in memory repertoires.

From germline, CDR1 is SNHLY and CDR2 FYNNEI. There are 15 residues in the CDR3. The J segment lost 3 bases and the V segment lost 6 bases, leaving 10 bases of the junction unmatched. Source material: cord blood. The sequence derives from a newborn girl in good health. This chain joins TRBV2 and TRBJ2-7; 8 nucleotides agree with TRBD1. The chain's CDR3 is CASRADRGPLYEQYF. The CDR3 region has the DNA TGTGCCAGCAGGGCCGACAGGGGACCCCTCTACGAGCAGTACTTC.